This T cell receptor (beta chain) was identified during a study of T cell responses to AZD1222 COVID-19 vaccine. Clones were read by immunoSEQ multiplex PCR, and TCRdb kept only the in-frame ones, dropping some. The data contain 80,000 to 90,000 clones, about 92% of them singletons. To note about this clone: What it recognizes is unknown.

Study outcomes and limitations: Spike-specific TCR repertoires showed rising breadth and depth after two AZD1222 doses. The study identified only a handful of AZD1222 recipients as seropositive at baseline. In all cases, repertoires were sampled only after the peak T cell response.

Trimming stripped 0 bases from V and 0 bases from J, with 11 bases between. This CDR3 region has 17 residues. Per the germline V gene, CDR1 is MDHEN and CDR2 is SYDVKM. The source of this sequence is an adult in good health. The V call is TRBV28, the J call TRBJ1-4, with TRBD1 as a possible D gene (5 bases). The sequencing used peripheral blood, collected on day 0 of AZD1222 vaccination. CDR3 sequence (DNA): TGTGCCAGCAGTTTATGGGGGACGGGCGCAACTAATGAAAAACTGTTTTTT. It translates to CASSLWGTGATNEKLFF.